Each of the 31 T cell receptor beta chains below was sequenced from the same sample in a study of CD8+ T cells in alopecia areata (dated 2018 in TCRdb). In light of the paper, this sample's time point label describes: 20 to 30 weeks on oral tofacitinib. The treatment or condition label for this specimen denotes: oral pan-JAK inhibitor, 5-10 mg twice daily. Receptor amplification or capture employed the immunoSEQ multiplex PCR assay. RNA was extracted from all samples and reverse transcribed into cDNA, which served as template for TCR sequencing. TCRdb took over this immuneACCESS table, retaining in-frame rearrangements with V and J assigned. Such tables are incomplete; in checked studies, under half of the missing clones stem from an unresolved V gene, and the remainder is unexplained. The sample contains about 160,000 clones, approximately 57% of them found a single time. Approximately 15% of the sample is held by the ten biggest clonotypes.

The specimen was CD4+ T cells sorted from blood, collected at week 24, from a patient treated with tofacitinib. The receptors here all came from a human donor with alopecia areata.

V is TRBV7-9 and J is TRBJ2-7; 8 bases match TRBD1. This CDR3 has 14 residues. The germline gives CDR1 SEHNR, CDR2 FQNEAQ (reference sequence). V shed 5 bases and J 2 bases; nucleotides not matched to a gene: 5. As DNA, the CDR3 is TGTGCCAGCAGCGCACAGGGGGGAACCTACGAGCAGTACTTC. Translating it yields CASSAQGGTYEQYF.

This chain joins TRBV5-1 and TRBJ2-5, with TRBD2 identical over 7 bases. CDR3 size: 15 residues. With 3 bases clipped from V and 5 bases from J, the junction kept 10 bases outside the gene matches. In germline, CDR1 is SGHRS, CDR2 YFSETQ. The DNA for the CDR3 is TGCGCCAGCAGCTACGGAGTCCGGGGGGTTGAGACCCAGTACTTC. This gives the protein CASSYGVRGVETQYF.

The J gene is TRBJ2-2, the V gene TRBV29-1, with a tentative D call TRBD1 (6 bases). The CDR3 covers 14 residues. Germline V gives CDR1 SQVTM, CDR2 ANQGSEA. The V end lost 8 bases, the J end lost 6 bases, and 19 bases lay between the germline ends. CDR3 nucleotides: TGCAGCACCCAGACAGGCCTTGCGGCCGGGGAGCTGTTTTTT. Its protein product is CSTQTGLAAGELFF.

V is TRBV5-6 and J is TRBJ1-1; 8 bases fit TRBD1. Germline V CDR1 and CDR2: SGHDT, YYEEEE. This CDR3 region has 14 residues. Trimming took 4 bases from V and 4 from J; bases not matched to a gene: 6. CDR3 coding DNA: TGTGCCAGCAGCAAGGACAGGGTTGGCACTGAAGCTTTCTTT. This sequence encodes CASSKDRVGTEAFF.

The V gene is TRBV30, the J gene TRBJ2-2, with D perhaps TRBD1 (7 bases). The CDR3 contains 15 residues. The V gene's germline CDR1 is GTSNPN and CDR2 SVGIG (reference sequence). Between the trimmed V and J ends, which lost 4 bases and 6 bases, there was a span of 18 bases. The CDR3 spells CAWTTGVGGPGELFF. CDR3 nucleotides: TGTGCCTGGACAACAGGGGTCGGAGGGCCCGGGGAGCTGTTTTTT.

The chain is built from TRBV7-9 and TRBJ1-1, with unresolved D. This CDR3 spans 15 amino acids. The V end was cut by 3 bases, the J end by 0 bases, with 11 bases between. From germline, CDR1 is SEHNR and CDR2 FQNEAQ (reference sequence). The CDR3 DNA is TGTGCCAGCAGCTTCCCAGGACGGATGAACACTGAAGCTTTCTTT. Protein product: CASSFPGRMNTEAFF.

J is TRBJ1-2 and V is TRBV29-1, with 8 bases identical to TRBD1. Germline V CDR1 and CDR2: SQVTM, ANQGSEA. This CDR3 is built from 14 residues. V dropped 6 bases and J dropped 5; count of bases not matched to a gene: 11. CDR3 DNA sequence: TGCAGCGTGGCCCCCGGGACAGGTCGATATGGCTACACCTTC. This gives the protein CSVAPGTGRYGYTF.

The V call is TRBV7-2, the J call TRBJ1-1; unclear D gene. The germline gives CDR1 SGHTA, CDR2 FQGNSA. CDR3 length: 13 amino acids. Trimming removed 5 bases from V and 7 bases from J, with 14 bases in between. This chain's CDR3 is CASSLPRYREAFF. The DNA of the CDR3 is TGTGCCAGCAGCCTACCTCGGTACCGTGAAGCTTTCTTT.

The CDR3 is CASSQDTTWGDYGYTF. CDR3 sequence (DNA): TGTGCCAGCAGCCAAGACACAACCTGGGGGGACTATGGCTACACCTTC. J is TRBJ1-2 and V is TRBV7-9; TRBD1 is a possible D gene (5 bases). Germline CDR1 and CDR2: SEHNR and FQNEAQ (reference sequence). V shed 5 bases and J shed 3 bases, with 19 bases lying between them. The CDR3 covers 16 residues.

The chain recombines TRBV4-2 with TRBJ1-3; 7 nucleotides line up with TRBD1. V dropped 0 bases and J dropped 2; count of bases not matched to a gene: 7. This CDR3 contains 17 residues. Germline V gene data show CDR1 as LGHNA and CDR2 as YNFKEQ. The CDR3, as DNA: TGTGCCAGCAGCCAAGATGCAGGGGGTTCTGCTGGAAACACCATATATTTT. It is translated as CASSQDAGGSAGNTIYF.

This chain connects TRBV7-9 to TRBJ2-2; D is perhaps TRBD2 (5 bases). The V and J ends lost 1 base and 3 bases respectively, with 12 bases between them. Germline V gives CDR1 SEHNR, CDR2 FQNEAQ (reference sequence). The CDR3 has 16 residues. The CDR3 region is CASSLGASPYTGELFF. CDR3 in DNA: TGTGCCAGCAGCTTAGGGGCTAGCCCTTACACCGGGGAGCTGTTTTTT.

The chain has TRBV7-8 and TRBJ1-2; D is possibly TRBD1 (6 bases). The CDR3 covers 16 residues. Germline V gene lookup returns CDR1 SGHVS and CDR2 FQNEAQ. V lost 0 bases, J lost 4 bases, and 15 bases lay in between. This CDR3 is CASSLAVPGQTYGYTF. The DNA for the CDR3 is TGTGCCAGCAGCTTAGCAGTCCCCGGACAGACCTATGGCTACACCTTC.

This clone was recorded a few times. The chain is built from TRBV7-9 and TRBJ2-5, with D unresolved. The CDR3 runs 10 residues. In germline, CDR1 is SEHNR, CDR2 FQNEAQ (reference sequence). V was trimmed by 5 bases and J by 4 bases, leaving 2 bases between them. The DNA of the CDR3 is TGTGCCAGCAGCGGAGAGACCCAGTACTTC. Translation: CASSGETQYF.

CDR3 in DNA: TGTGCCAGCAGCTTCCAGAATACCGGGACTCAGGGCATTCAGTACTTC. Translating gives CASSFQNTGTQGIQYF. The rearrangement uses TRBV7-9 and TRBJ2-4; D might be TRBD2 (6 bases). Germline V lookup: CDR1 SEHNR, CDR2 FQNEAQ (reference sequence). The V end lost 3 bases, the J end lost 9 bases, and 21 bases lay between the germline ends. CDR3 length: 16 amino acids.

This clone was picked up a small number of times. The J gene is TRBJ2-7, the V gene TRBV11-2; weak D call: TRBD1 (5 bases). Per the germline V gene, CDR1 is SGHAT and CDR2 is FQNNGV. Trimming took off 3 bases at V and 3 bases at J, with 9 bases between the two ends. CDR3 length equals 13 residues. CDR3 coding DNA: TGTGCCAGCAGCTTCCGTCAGGGCTACGAGCAGTACTTC. It translates to CASSFRQGYEQYF.

V is TRBV11-1 and J is TRBJ2-1; 8 bases are shared with TRBD2. This CDR3 contains 15 residues. The J segment lost 4 bases and the V segment lost 4 bases, leaving 6 bases of the junction unmatched. CDR1 SGHAT and CDR2 FQDESV come from the germline V gene (reference sequence). The DNA of the CDR3 is TGTGCCAGCAGCTCTCGGGGGGGAAATTACAATGAGCAGTTCTTC. It encodes CASSSRGGNYNEQFF.

The V gene is TRBV30, the J gene TRBJ2-7; D remains ambiguous. The V gene's germline CDR1 is GTSNPN and CDR2 SVGIG (reference sequence). V lost 0 bases, J lost 0 bases, and 9 bases lay in between. There are 14 residues in the CDR3. Here the CDR3 DNA reads TGTGCCTGGAGTGTACGGCGCAACTCCTACGAGCAGTACTTC. Protein sequence: CAWSVRRNSYEQYF.

The rearrangement links TRBV29-1 to TRBJ2-6; D perhaps matches TRBD1 (5 bases). V lost 4 bases and J 0 bases, leaving 13 bases between the germline ends. There are 16 residues in the CDR3. Per the germline V gene, CDR1 is SQVTM and CDR2 is ANQGSEA. This CDR3 is CSVGSRASSGANVLTF. As DNA, the CDR3 is TGCAGCGTTGGTTCCAGGGCGAGCTCTGGGGCCAACGTCCTGACTTTC.

This rearrangement joins TRBV29-1 to TRBJ2-7; 9 nucleotides align to TRBD2. The CDR3 runs to 14 residues. The germline gives CDR1 SQVTM, CDR2 ANQGSEA. V was pared by 6 bases and J by 5 bases, with 11 bases of the junction left unmatched. This CDR3 reads CSVALGGGAHEQYF. In DNA, the CDR3 is TGCAGCGTGGCCCTGGGCGGGGGGGCCCACGAGCAGTACTTC.

The table lists this clone with a few counts. The chain carries TRBV5-6 and TRBJ2-5; tentative D call: TRBD1 (5 bases). The CDR3 consists of 16 residues. From germline, CDR1 is SGHDT and CDR2 YYEEEE. V was pared by 4 bases and J by 2 bases, with 18 bases between. As DNA, the CDR3 is TGTGCCAGCAGCCAAGATCAGGGCGGAACACAAGAGACCCAGTACTTC. Encoded protein: CASSQDQGGTQETQYF.

The CDR3 here is CASSPRRGGYTF. CDR3 bases: TGTGCCAGTAGTCCCCGGCGGGGAGGCTACACCTTC. This sequence joins TRBV19 and TRBJ1-2; D remains unclear. CDR1 is LNHDA and CDR2 is SQIVND in the germline V gene (reference sequence). The CDR3 loop spans 12 amino acids. Trimming shortened V by 5 bases and J by 8 bases, and 12 bases separated the two germline ends.

Notes on this clone: This same CDR3 is encoded by further DNA sequences in the sample. The V call is TRBV11-2, the J call TRBJ2-5; D is unclear. The V gene's germline CDR1 is SGHAT and CDR2 FQNNGV. The CDR3 is 12 residues long. V was pared by 0 bases and J by 4 bases, with 3 bases between. The CDR3 loop reads CASSLDRETQYF. DNA for the CDR3: TGTGCCAGCAGCTTAGATCGAGAGACCCAGTACTTC. The variable domain in full, with the rest retrieved from reference TRBV11-2 and TRBJ2-5, is EAGVAQSPRYKIIEKRQSVAFWCNPISGHATLYWYQQILGQGPKLLIQFQNNGVVDDSQLPKDRFSAERLKGVDSTLKIQPAKLEDSAVYLCASSLDRETQYFGPGTRLLVL.

V is TRBV23-1 and J is TRBJ2-1; no clear D gene. TRBV23-1 is treated as an ORF (open reading frame) with a function not yet certain. The CDR3 is 14 amino acids. V was trimmed by 5 bases and J by 1 base, leaving 9 bases between them. The DNA of the CDR3 is TGCGCCAGCAGTATTTCCGTATCCTACAATGAGCAGTTCTTC. Translating gives CASSISVSYNEQFF.

This clone turned up a few times. The V gene is TRBV6-1, the J gene TRBJ1-3, with D hard to call. V dropped 7 bases and J dropped 2 bases, with 12 bases sitting between them. CDR1 MNHNS and CDR2 SASEGT come from the germline V gene. CDR3 length: 14 amino acids. The CDR3 region is CASTETLTGNTIYF. In nucleotides, the CDR3 is TGTGCCAGCACCGAGACTCTAACTGGAAACACCATATATTTT.

J is TRBJ1-1 and V is TRBV11-3; D remains ambiguous. Trimming cost V 1 base and J 0 bases, with 3 bases left between them. This CDR3 is built from 13 residues. Per the germline V gene, CDR1 is SGHNT and CDR2 is YENEEA. The CDR3 DNA reads as TGTGCCAGCAGCTTAGGATTGAACACTGAAGCTTTCTTT. Its protein product is CASSLGLNTEAFF.

This clone was detected only a few times. Here the CDR3 DNA reads TGTGCCAGCAGTTACGCGGGGCGCCGTGGCACCGGGGAGCTGTTTTTT. This codes for CASSYAGRRGTGELFF. The genes are TRBV6-5 and TRBJ2-2, with a weak D call TRBD2 (6 bases). The V gene's germline CDR1 is MNHEY and CDR2 SVGAGI. V lost 2 bases and J lost 4, with 14 bases in between. This CDR3 is built from 16 residues.

V and J are TRBV9 and TRBJ2-2; 7 nucleotides match TRBD1. Germline V gives CDR1 SGDLS, CDR2 YYNGEE. The V gene end was trimmed by 2 bases and the J gene end by 5 bases; junction bases not matched to a gene: 9. This CDR3 has 16 residues. CDR3 sequence reads: CASSVLTGSGTGELFF. CDR3 DNA sequence: TGTGCCAGCAGCGTGCTGACAGGGAGTGGTACCGGGGAGCTGTTTTTT. Together with reference TRBV9 and TRBJ2-2, the CDR3 gives the full variable domain: DSGVTQTPKHLITATGQRVTLRCSPRSGDLSVYWYQQSLDQGLQFLIQYYNGEERAKGNILERFSAQQFPDLHSELNLSSLELGDSALYFCASSVLTGSGTGELFFGEGSRLTVL.

The rearrangement joins TRBV2 to TRBJ2-5; D gene uncertain. V was clipped by 3 bases and J by 10 bases, with 15 bases between them. The length of the CDR3 is 13 residues. Germline-derived CDR1 and CDR2 are SNHLY and FYNNEI. In nucleotides, the CDR3 is TGTGCCAGCAGTGAGGCCGCTTTGTTGGTCCAGTACTTC. Protein: CASSEAALLVQYF.

The genes are TRBV7-2 and TRBJ2-7; D is uncertain. The CDR3 contains 14 residues. V dropped 5 bases and J dropped 3 bases, with 14 bases sitting between them. Germline values: CDR1 SGHTA, CDR2 FQGNSA. The CDR3, as DNA: TGTGCCAGCAGCCCGCGTACCGGTGACTACGAGCAGTACTTC. This gives the protein CASSPRTGDYEQYF.

The chain combines TRBV15 with TRBJ2-5; 7 bases map to TRBD2. The germline CDR1 and CDR2 sequences are LNHNV and YYDKDF (reference sequence). V was pared by 3 bases and J by 1 base, with 5 bases of the junction left unmatched. The CDR3 covers 15 residues. The CDR3 DNA reads TGTGCCACCAGCAGGGTGGGCGGGGGCCAAGAGACCCAGTACTTC. Its translation: CATSRVGGGQETQYF.

The chain uses TRBV15 and TRBJ2-5, with D perhaps TRBD1 or TRBD2 (7 bases each). Germline V lookup: CDR1 LNHNV, CDR2 YYDKDF (reference sequence). The CDR3 length is 16 residues. Trimming cost V 0 bases and J 5 bases, with 16 bases left between them. For the CDR3, the DNA is TGTGCCACCAGCAGAGATCCTACAGGGGAGGGCGAGACCCAGTACTTC. It encodes CATSRDPTGEGETQYF.